These 22 T cell receptor beta chains were sequenced from one sample in a study of T cell responses to AZD1222 COVID-19 vaccine. Assay: immunoSEQ multiplex PCR; the TCRdb copy retains only in-frame clones and omits some. The sample consists of under 200,000 clones, approximately 87% of them appearing once. The sequences come from peripheral blood, collected on day 0 of MenACWY control vaccination. The origin of the receptors is an adult in good health.

The rearrangement joins TRBV13 to TRBJ1-2; D might be TRBD1 (6 bases). This CDR3 spans 16 amino acids. CDR1 PRHDT and CDR2 FYEKMQ come from the germline V gene (reference sequence). The V end was cut by 0 bases, the J end by 4 bases, with 15 bases between. CDR3 region: CASSLGSRGRGYGYTF. In DNA form, the CDR3 reads TGTGCCAGCAGCTTAGGCAGCAGGGGTAGGGGCTATGGCTACACCTTC.

The rearrangement joins TRBV7-8 to TRBJ1-5; D is possibly TRBD1 (6 bases). The CDR3 length is 15 residues. Germline V CDR1 and CDR2: SGHVS, FQNEAQ. Trimming took off 2 bases at V and 0 bases at J, with 8 bases between the two ends. As DNA, the CDR3 is TGTGCCAGCAGCTTAACAGGGAATAGCAATCAGCCCCAGCATTTT. Its translation: CASSLTGNSNQPQHF.

The rearrangement joins TRBV7-9 to TRBJ2-5, with 7 nucleotides matching TRBD1. J was trimmed by 7 bases and V by 1 base; bases with no gene match: 6. The CDR3 is made up of 14 amino acids. Germline-derived CDR1 and CDR2 are SEHNR and FQNEAQ (reference sequence). Here the CDR3 reads CASSLDRGVRTQYF. The CDR3 DNA is TGTGCCAGCAGCTTAGACAGGGGAGTCAGGACCCAGTACTTC.

This chain connects TRBV5-1 to TRBJ2-7; D perhaps matches TRBD2 (6 bases). The CDR3 totals 14 residues. Germline loops: CDR1 SGHRS, CDR2 YFSETQ. The V end was cut by 0 bases, the J end by 7 bases, with 14 bases between. The CDR3 is CASSLAATRDEQYF. The CDR3 nucleotides read TGCGCCAGCAGCTTGGCAGCGACTAGGGATGAGCAGTACTTC. Combining the CDR3 with reference TRBV5-1 and TRBJ2-7 gives the whole variable domain KAGVTQTPRYLIKTRGQQVTLSCSPISGHRSVSWYQQTPGQGLQFLFEYFSETQRNKGNFPGRFSGRQFSNSRSEMNVSTLELGDSALYLCASSLAATRDEQYFGPGTRLTVT.

The rearrangement joins TRBV6-2 or TRBV6-3 to TRBJ2-7; 14 positions match TRBD2. The V segment lost 2 bases and the J segment 4 bases; nucleotides outside the gene matches: 1. This CDR3 is built from 15 residues. Germline assignment: CDR1 MNHEY and CDR2 SVGEGT. The CDR3 protein is CASSYRTSGGYEQYF. DNA of the CDR3: TGTGCCAGCAGTTACCGGACTAGCGGGGGGTACGAGCAGTACTTC.

V and J are TRBV2 and TRBJ2-3; 7 nucleotides line up with TRBD2. The V gene end was trimmed by 7 bases and the J gene end by 1 base; junction bases not matched to a gene: 14. This CDR3 is 17 amino acids long. CDR1 is SNHLY and CDR2 is FYNNEI in the germline V gene. The CDR3 loop is CASKNIAGLSGTDTQYF. For the CDR3, the DNA is TGTGCCAGCAAAAACATAGCGGGCCTGTCTGGCACAGATACGCAGTATTTT.

The rearrangement links TRBV2 to TRBJ1-4; 7 nucleotides align to TRBD1. Unmatched junction bases numbered 2, after V lost 0 bases and J lost 4 bases. Germline CDR1 is SNHLY and CDR2 is FYNNEI. The CDR3 consists of 15 residues. The CDR3 nucleotides read TGTGCCAGCAGTGAAGCAAGGGGGCGTAATGAAAAACTGTTTTTT. This sequence encodes CASSEARGRNEKLFF.

This clone has more than one count but fewer than ten. The chain uses TRBV6-5 and TRBJ1-5; D uncertain. This CDR3 comprises 15 residues. Trimming took 2 bases from V and 3 from J, leaving 11 bases between them. Germline V gene lookup returns CDR1 MNHEY and CDR2 SVGAGI. In DNA form, the CDR3 reads TGTGCCAGCAGTTACGCGGCAAATCTCAATCAGCCCCAGCATTTT. Amino acids: CASSYAANLNQPQHF.

The chain has TRBV4-1 and TRBJ2-1; 11 bases match TRBD2. V shed 0 bases, J shed 8 bases, and the junction held 15 bases outside the gene matches. The CDR3 is made up of 19 amino acids. The V gene's germline CDR1 is MGHRA and CDR2 YSYEKL. CDR3 coding DNA: TGCGCCAGCAGCCAAGATACCCCCCTTAGCGGGGGGGCCAGGTATGAGCAGTTCTTC. This translates into CASSQDTPLSGGARYEQFF.

DNA of the CDR3: TGTGCCAGCGGACAGCCCCGGGGCACTGAAGCTTTCTTT. Amino acid sequence: CASGQPRGTEAFF. The V and J genes are TRBV25-1 and TRBJ1-1; TRBD1 is a possible D gene (6 bases). V was clipped by 8 bases and J by 4 bases, with 14 bases between them. The germline CDR1 and CDR2 sequences are MGHDK and SYGVNS. The CDR3 extends over 13 amino acids.

The rearrangement joins TRBV3-1 (or the pseudogene TRBV3-2) to TRBJ1-2; the match to TRBD1 covers 7 bases. CDR1 and CDR2 (germline): LGHDT, YNNKEL (reference sequence). The trim removed 1 base at V and 3 bases at J, leaving 5 bases unmatched. This CDR3 is 15 amino acids long. The CDR3, as DNA: TGTGCCAGCAGCCAAGCGTCCAGGGGGGACTATGGCTACACCTTC. As protein: CASSQASRGDYGYTF.

The V gene is TRBV30, the J gene TRBJ1-2, with D possibly being TRBD1 (6 bases). This CDR3 has 17 amino acids. Trimming removed 2 bases from V and 6 bases from J, with 25 bases in between. The V gene's germline CDR1 is GTSNPN and CDR2 SVGIG (reference sequence). CDR3 region: CAWSHSLARGFVDGYTF. The CDR3 DNA follows: TGTGCCTGGAGTCACTCACTGGCCAGGGGATTCGTGGATGGCTACACCTTC.

The rearrangement links TRBV18 to TRBJ2-7; D gene ambiguous. Germline CDR1 and CDR2: KGHSH and LQKENI. V was clipped by 9 bases and J by 0 bases, with 15 bases between them. The CDR3 length is 14 residues. This CDR3 is CASSTLETSYEQYF. The CDR3 DNA reads as TGTGCCAGTTCGACTCTCGAAACCTCCTACGAGCAGTACTTC.

In its sample, this clone was seen once. J is TRBJ1-5 and V is TRBV6-6; no clear D gene. The V gene's germline CDR1 is MNHNY and CDR2 SVGAGI (reference sequence). The CDR3 length is 11 residues. V was clipped by 4 bases and J by 4 bases, with 2 bases between them. DNA for the CDR3: TGTGCCAGCAGTTCGAATCAGCCCCAGCATTTT. This codes for CASSSNQPQHF.

The CDR3 here is CASSTQESKGPQHF. The CDR3 DNA is TGTGCCAGCTCAACACAGGAGTCGAAAGGCCCCCAGCATTTT. J is TRBJ1-5 and V is TRBV18, with D perhaps matching TRBD1 (5 bases). The ends were cut back, 5 bases at V and 10 bases at J, with 18 bases in the middle. From germline, CDR1 is KGHSH and CDR2 LQKENI. This CDR3 spans 14 amino acids.

The rearrangement uses TRBV6-5 and TRBJ1-4; D perhaps matches TRBD1 (5 bases). V was clipped by 4 bases and J by 7 bases, with 13 bases between them. Germline loops: CDR1 MNHEY, CDR2 SVGAGI. There are 14 residues in the CDR3. CDR3 amino acids: CASSWGRVGEKLFF. CDR3 sequence (DNA): TGTGCCAGCAGTTGGGGGAGGGTAGGTGAAAAACTGTTTTTT.

The chain carries TRBV6-5 and TRBJ2-1; D is ambiguous. This CDR3 comprises 13 residues. The germline V gene encodes CDR1 MNHEY and CDR2 SVGAGI. The V gene lost 6 bases and the J gene lost 5 bases, with 11 bases spanning the gap. Written as DNA, the CDR3 is TGTGCCAGCAGCTTCGGCTTAAACAATGAGCAGTTCTTC. This encodes CASSFGLNNEQFF.

The chain combines TRBV6-2 or TRBV6-3 with TRBJ1-5; 7 positions agree with TRBD1. With 2 bases clipped from V and 9 bases from J, the junction kept 10 bases outside the gene matches. The CDR3 extends over 15 amino acids. Germline V gives CDR1 MNHEY, CDR2 SVGEGT. CDR3 region: CASSYPVPGGGPQHF. The CDR3 DNA reads as TGTGCCAGCAGTTACCCAGTTCCAGGGGGAGGGCCCCAGCATTTT.

The CDR3 loop reads CASSPPRGRYEQYF. The CDR3 DNA sequence: TGTGCCAGCAGCCCCCCCAGGGGGCGCTACGAGCAGTACTTC. The chain combines TRBV5-5 with TRBJ2-7; 8 bases agree with TRBD1. V gave up 4 bases and J gave up 3 bases; unmatched junction bases: 6. In germline, CDR1 is SGHKS, CDR2 YYEKEE (reference sequence). The CDR3 extends over 14 amino acids.

Notes on this clone: The sample has other DNA sequences that encode this CDR3 too. The rearrangement links TRBV5-1 to TRBJ1-2, with 9 bases that match TRBD1. V was pared by 0 bases and J by 3 bases, with 3 bases of the junction left unmatched. This CDR3 comprises 15 residues. Germline V lookup: CDR1 SGHRS, CDR2 YFSETQ. This chain's CDR3 is CASSLEGQGDYGYTF. Here the CDR3 DNA reads TGCGCCAGCAGCTTGGAGGGACAGGGTGACTATGGCTACACCTTC.

V is TRBV10-3 and J is TRBJ2-7; 9 bases fit TRBD2. J was trimmed by 3 bases and V by 5 bases; bases with no gene match: 5. The CDR3 runs to 14 residues. The germline V gene encodes CDR1 ENHRY and CDR2 SYGVKD. CDR3 sequence (DNA): TGTGCCATCAGTCAGACTAGCGGTGTCTACGAGCAGTACTTC. Protein sequence: CAISQTSGVYEQYF.

CDR3 protein: CASSSTQAGGAGGELFF. DNA of the CDR3: TGCGCCAGCAGCTCTACCCAGGCAGGGGGCGCCGGCGGGGAGCTGTTTTTT. The chain combines TRBV5-1 with TRBJ2-2; 8 positions agree with TRBD1. Germline V gives CDR1 SGHRS, CDR2 YFSETQ. V shed 3 bases, J shed 7 bases, and the junction held 14 bases outside the gene matches. This CDR3 has 17 residues.